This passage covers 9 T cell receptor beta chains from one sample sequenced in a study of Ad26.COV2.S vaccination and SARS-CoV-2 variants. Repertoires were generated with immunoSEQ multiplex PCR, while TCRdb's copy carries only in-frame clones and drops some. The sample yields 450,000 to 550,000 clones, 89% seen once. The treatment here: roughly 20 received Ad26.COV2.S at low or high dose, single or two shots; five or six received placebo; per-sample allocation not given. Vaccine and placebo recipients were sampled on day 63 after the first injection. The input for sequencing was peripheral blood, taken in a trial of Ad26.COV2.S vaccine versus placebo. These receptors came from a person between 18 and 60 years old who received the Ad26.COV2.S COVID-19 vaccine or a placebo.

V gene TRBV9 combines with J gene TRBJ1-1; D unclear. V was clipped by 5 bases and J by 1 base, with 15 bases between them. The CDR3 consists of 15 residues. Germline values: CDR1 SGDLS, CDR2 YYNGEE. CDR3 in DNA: TGTGCCAGCAGTCGAAACGTAGGGTGGAACACTGAAGCTTTCTTT. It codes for CASSRNVGWNTEAFF.

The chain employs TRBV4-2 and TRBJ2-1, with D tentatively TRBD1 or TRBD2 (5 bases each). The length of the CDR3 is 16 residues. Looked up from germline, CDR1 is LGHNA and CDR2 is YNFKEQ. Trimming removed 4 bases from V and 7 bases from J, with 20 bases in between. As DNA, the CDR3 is TGTGCCAGCAGCCTACCCCGGGGACGGAGAGGGAATGAGCAGTTCTTC. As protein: CASSLPRGRRGNEQFF.

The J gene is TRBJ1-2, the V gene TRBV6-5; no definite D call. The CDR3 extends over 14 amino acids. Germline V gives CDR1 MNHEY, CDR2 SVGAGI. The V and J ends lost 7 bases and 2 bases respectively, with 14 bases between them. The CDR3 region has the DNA TGTGCCAGCAATTGGATAATAAGGAACTATGGCTACACCTTC. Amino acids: CASNWIIRNYGYTF.

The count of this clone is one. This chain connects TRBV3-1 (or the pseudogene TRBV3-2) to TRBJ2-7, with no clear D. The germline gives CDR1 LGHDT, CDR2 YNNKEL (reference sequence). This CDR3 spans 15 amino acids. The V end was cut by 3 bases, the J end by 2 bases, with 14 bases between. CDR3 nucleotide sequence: TGTGCCAGCAGCCACGGTAACAACCCCGCCTACGAGCAGTACTTC. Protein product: CASSHGNNPAYEQYF.

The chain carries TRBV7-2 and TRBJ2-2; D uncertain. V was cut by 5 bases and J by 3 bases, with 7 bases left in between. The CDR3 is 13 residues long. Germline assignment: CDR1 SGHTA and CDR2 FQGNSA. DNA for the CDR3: TGTGCCAGCAGCCTGGGGTACACCGGGGAGCTGTTTTTT. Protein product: CASSLGYTGELFF.

CDR3 in DNA: TGTGCCAGCAGTGAACTGGGGGGCAATCAGCCCCAGCATTTT. Protein: CASSELGGNQPQHF. The V call is TRBV6-1, the J call TRBJ1-5, with a tentative D call TRBD1 (5 bases). The CDR3 length is 14 residues. Trimming took 2 bases from V and 2 from J, leaving 7 bases between them. CDR1 is MNHNS, CDR2 SASEGT, per germline.

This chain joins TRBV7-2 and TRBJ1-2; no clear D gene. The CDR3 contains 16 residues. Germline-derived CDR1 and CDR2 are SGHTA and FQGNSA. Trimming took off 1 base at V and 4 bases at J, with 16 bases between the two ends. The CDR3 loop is CASSLEQTPRLYGYTF. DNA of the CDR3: TGTGCCAGCAGCTTAGAACAGACTCCTAGACTCTATGGCTACACCTTC.

CDR3 sequence: CASSQPEFGNEQFF. CDR3 sequence (DNA): TGTGCCAGCAGCCAACCAGAATTCGGGAATGAGCAGTTCTTC. This chain joins TRBV3-1 (or the pseudogene TRBV3-2) and TRBJ2-1; D is uncertain. Trimming pared 2 bases from V and 7 bases from J, leaving 12 bases between. CDR1 and CDR2 (germline): LGHDT, YNNKEL (reference sequence). This CDR3 is built from 14 residues.

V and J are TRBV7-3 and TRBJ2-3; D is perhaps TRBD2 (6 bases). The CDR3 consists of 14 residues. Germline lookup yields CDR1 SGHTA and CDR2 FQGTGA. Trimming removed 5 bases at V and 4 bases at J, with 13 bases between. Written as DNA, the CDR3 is TGTGCCAGCAGCCCAGGACTAAGGGCAGATACGCAGTATTTT. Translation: CASSPGLRADTQYF. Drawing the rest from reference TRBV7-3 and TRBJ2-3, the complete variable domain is GAGVSQTPSNKVTEKGKYVELRCDPISGHTALYWYRQSLGQGPEFLIYFQGTGAADDSGLPNDRFFAVRPEGSVSTLKIQRTERGDSAVYLCASSPGLRADTQYFGPGTRLTVL.